The 25 T cell receptor beta chains reported below all come from one sample, sequenced in a study of blood T cell repertoires in COVID-19. Generated by immunoSEQ multiplex PCR, the TCRdb table keeps only in-frame clones and is missing some. The data contain 200,000 to 300,000 clones, approximately 80% of them singletons. The sample consisted of peripheral blood. These receptors were taken from a woman older than 75 with COVID-19, enrolled during active disease.

V gene TRBV2 combines with J gene TRBJ1-6; unclear D gene. The CDR3 totals 13 residues. The germline V gene has CDR1 SNHLY and CDR2 FYNNEI. V was pared by 8 bases and J by 4 bases, with 9 bases between. The CDR3 loop reads CASSPGYNSPLHF. CDR3 sequence (DNA): TGTGCCAGCTCCCCAGGTTATAATTCACCCCTCCACTTT.

The V gene is TRBV18, the J gene TRBJ1-4; D perhaps matches TRBD1 (5 bases). Germline loops: CDR1 KGHSH, CDR2 LQKENI. This CDR3 region has 13 residues. Trimming removed 4 bases at V and 8 bases at J, with 11 bases between. CDR3 region: CASSRAQEEKLFF. The CDR3, as DNA: TGTGCCAGCTCACGGGCACAGGAGGAAAAACTGTTTTTT. Variable domain in full (rest from reference TRBV18 and TRBJ1-4): NAGVMQNPRHLVRRRGQEARLRCSPMKGHSHVYWYRQLPEEGLKFMVYLQKENIIDESGMPKERFSAEFPKEGPSILRIQQVVRGDSAAYFCASSRAQEEKLFFGSGTQLSVL.

V is TRBV15 and J is TRBJ2-3, with D unresolved. Trimming removed 1 base from V and 6 bases from J, with 5 bases in between. The germline CDR1 and CDR2 sequences are LNHNV and YYDKDF (reference sequence). The CDR3 length is 12 residues. The CDR3 DNA follows: TGTGCCACCAGCAGAGTGGCTGATACGCAGTATTTT. The encoded protein is CATSRVADTQYF.

CDR3 coding DNA: TGTGCCAGCAGTAGCCCTGGGCTAGCGGGAGTATCCGGGGAGCTGTTTTTT. Its protein is CASSSPGLAGVSGELFF. The V call is TRBV6-2 or TRBV6-3, the J call TRBJ2-2, with 10 bases identical to TRBD2. Germline loops: CDR1 MNHEY, CDR2 SVGEGT. J gave up 6 bases and V 5 bases, and 12 bases lay outside the gene matches. The CDR3 spans 17 residues.

In this sample, this clone turned up a few times. The chain carries TRBV10-3 and TRBJ2-2; 7 bases are shared with TRBD2. From germline, CDR1 is ENHRY and CDR2 SYGVKD. The CDR3 length is 16 residues. The V and J ends lost 5 bases and 3 bases, in that order; junction bases with no gene match: 9. The CDR3 DNA reads as TGTGCCATCAGTCCCGGCGGGACTACCTACACCGGGGAGCTGTTTTTT. This gives the protein CAISPGGTTYTGELFF.

This chain uses TRBV18 with TRBJ1-2, with a possible D match to TRBD1 (5 bases). This CDR3 region has 14 residues. Germline assignment: CDR1 KGHSH and CDR2 LQKENI. Trimming stripped 4 bases from V and 6 bases from J, with 15 bases between. As DNA, the CDR3 is TGTGCCAGCTCACAAACCTTGGACACTCATGGCTACACCTTC. This gives the protein CASSQTLDTHGYTF.

The V call is TRBV5-1, the J call TRBJ2-1, with 7 bases lining up with TRBD2. The CDR3 totals 14 residues. Looked up from germline, CDR1 is SGHRS and CDR2 is YFSETQ. The V gene end was trimmed by 0 bases and the J gene end by 9 bases; junction bases not matched to a gene: 6. The CDR3 loop is CASSLEVAGVEQFF. CDR3 DNA: TGCGCCAGCAGCTTGGAGGTGGCGGGAGTTGAGCAGTTCTTC. The entire variable domain, with the rest obtained from reference TRBV5-1 and TRBJ2-1, is as follows: KAGVTQTPRYLIKTRGQQVTLSCSPISGHRSVSWYQQTPGQGLQFLFEYFSETQRNKGNFPGRFSGRQFSNSRSEMNVSTLELGDSALYLCASSLEVAGVEQFFGPGTRLTVL.

The chain is built from TRBV5-1 and TRBJ2-3, with 8 bases matching TRBD1. CDR1 SGHRS and CDR2 YFSETQ come from the germline V gene. V was clipped by 4 bases and J by 2 bases; unmatched bases: 6. This CDR3 spans 15 amino acids. CDR3 loop: CASSRDRRNTDTQYF. CDR3 DNA sequence: TGCGCCAGCAGCCGGGACAGGCGAAACACAGATACGCAGTATTTT.

The count of this clone is one. This chain uses TRBV7-2 with TRBJ2-1, with D unclear. The CDR3 spans 12 residues. Deletions cut 0 bases from V and 6 bases from J, with 3 bases between. Germline V gene lookup returns CDR1 SGHTA and CDR2 FQGNSA. CDR3 in DNA: TGTGCCAGCAGCTTAGCGCGCAATGAGCAGTTCTTC. Translation gives CASSLARNEQFF.

J is TRBJ1-1 and V is TRBV5-6; 8 bases agree with TRBD1. Looked up from germline, CDR1 is SGHDT and CDR2 is YYEEEE. J lost 7 bases, V lost 4 bases, and 15 bases had no gene match. The CDR3 covers 16 residues. The CDR3 is CASSHAMGQVRIEAFF. CDR3 bases: TGTGCCAGCAGCCACGCGATGGGACAGGTGAGGATTGAAGCTTTCTTT.

The chain couples TRBV5-6 to TRBJ2-5, with 7 bases that match TRBD2. This CDR3 contains 16 residues. The V gene's germline CDR1 is SGHDT and CDR2 YYEEEE. The ends lost 0 bases at V and 5 bases at J; junction bases unmatched: 10. The CDR3: CASSLVLAEDRETQYF. CDR3 sequence (DNA): TGTGCCAGCAGCTTGGTGCTAGCGGAAGACCGCGAGACCCAGTACTTC.

This clone was recorded once. The CDR3 loop reads CASSIGWGMNTEAFF. DNA of the CDR3: TGTGCCAGTAGTATTGGTTGGGGCATGAACACTGAAGCTTTCTTT. This chain joins TRBV19 and TRBJ1-1, with D possibly matching TRBD1 (5 bases). This CDR3 has 15 amino acids. The germline gives CDR1 LNHDA, CDR2 SQIVND (reference sequence). V was shortened by 3 bases and J by 0 bases, with 11 bases between the two germline ends.

A note on this clone: Germline and junction disagree at one end, which may indicate a read error. The CDR3 region is CASTLNGIAGQETQYF. As DNA, the CDR3 is TGTGCCAGCACCTTAAATGGCATAGCGGGGCAGGAGACCCAGTACTTC. The V gene is TRBV7-2, the J gene TRBJ2-5; TRBD2 matches at 8 bases. Germline CDR1 is SGHTA and CDR2 is FQGNSA. The CDR3 runs to 16 residues.

This clone was picked up one time. The chain has TRBV7-2 and TRBJ2-7, with 12 bases that match TRBD2. Germline assignment: CDR1 SGHTA and CDR2 FQGNSA. The length of the CDR3 is 17 residues. J was trimmed by 2 bases and V by 0 bases; bases with no gene match: 5. The CDR3 DNA follows: TGTGCCAGCAGCTTAGCCCCGGGACTAGCGGGTCCCTACGAGCAGTACTTC. Protein: CASSLAPGLAGPYEQYF.

V and J are TRBV7-9 and TRBJ2-2, with 7 nucleotides matching TRBD2. V lost 1 base to trimming and J lost 5 bases; unmatched junction nucleotides: 4. CDR1 and CDR2 from the germline V gene are SEHNR and FQNEAQ (reference sequence). The CDR3 covers 15 residues. The CDR3 DNA reads as TGTGCCAGCAGCTTAGGGACTAGTGGTACCGGGGAGCTGTTTTTT. Encoded protein: CASSLGTSGTGELFF.

This clone has a handful of counts. This sequence joins TRBV18 and TRBJ1-3; D ambiguous. The CDR3 covers 14 residues. The germline V and J ends were trimmed by 2 bases and 4 bases, with 9 bases remaining between them. Germline lookup yields CDR1 KGHSH and CDR2 LQKENI. CDR3 in DNA: TGTGCCAGCTCACCAATAGAGGAAGGAAACACCATATATTTT. This translates into CASSPIEEGNTIYF.

The CDR3: CASSVGGPGGGYTF. DNA of the CDR3: TGTGCCAGCAGCGTAGGGGGCCCAGGGGGAGGCTACACCTTC. The genes are TRBV9 and TRBJ1-2, with TRBD1 matching 7 bases. Germline assignment: CDR1 SGDLS and CDR2 YYNGEE. This CDR3 is built from 14 residues. V lost 0 bases and J lost 8; bases outside the gene matches: 7.

The V gene is TRBV5-4, the J gene TRBJ1-4, with a tentative D call TRBD1 (6 bases). The V and J ends lost 4 bases and 5 bases respectively, with 9 bases between them. From germline, CDR1 is SGHNT and CDR2 YYREEE (reference sequence). CDR3 size: 13 residues. The CDR3 spells CASSSRGNEKLFF. Written as DNA, the CDR3 is TGTGCCAGCAGCAGCAGGGGAAATGAAAAACTGTTTTTT.

The count of this clone is one. This chain connects TRBV5-6 to TRBJ1-3; D might be TRBD1 (5 bases). CDR1 and CDR2 from the germline V gene are SGHDT and YYEEEE. This CDR3 has 17 residues. V dropped 2 bases and J dropped 0 bases, with 15 bases sitting between them. The CDR3 reads CASSFTVTADSGNTIYF. For the CDR3, the DNA is TGTGCCAGCAGCTTTACAGTGACAGCAGACTCTGGAAACACCATATATTTT.

J is TRBJ2-1 and V is TRBV7-3; 9 nucleotides line up with TRBD2. V shed 4 bases, J shed 10 bases, and the junction held 8 bases outside the gene matches. There are 14 residues in the CDR3. Per the germline V gene, CDR1 is SGHTA and CDR2 is FQGTGA. DNA of the CDR3: TGTGCCAGCAGCTATTTAGCGGGGGCGGGAGAGCAGTTCTTC. Translation gives CASSYLAGAGEQFF.

The rearrangement uses TRBV3-1 (or the pseudogene TRBV3-2) and TRBJ1-4; tentatively, D is TRBD1 (5 bases). The germline gives CDR1 LGHDT, CDR2 YNNKEL (reference sequence). The V and J ends lost 0 bases and 8 bases respectively, with 7 bases between them. This CDR3 is 13 amino acids long. The CDR3 bases are TGTGCCAGCAGCCAAGAGGGGCGGGAAAAACTGTTTTTT. Protein product: CASSQEGREKLFF.

This clone was picked up one time. The chain links TRBV5-1 to TRBJ2-7; 9 bases align to TRBD1. This CDR3 has 16 residues. With V trimmed by 3 bases and J by 1 base, 8 bases remained unmatched. Germline-derived CDR1 and CDR2 are SGHRS and YFSETQ. Here the CDR3 DNA reads TGCGCCAGCAGCTCTGGCCCGGGACAGGGTTCCTACGAGCAGTACTTC. This translates into CASSSGPGQGSYEQYF.

This clone was picked up a small number of times. The V call is TRBV5-1, the J call TRBJ1-1; TRBD1 agrees at 10 bases. The CDR3 is 14 residues long. Germline V gene data show CDR1 as SGHRS and CDR2 as YFSETQ. V gave up 3 bases and J gave up 6 bases; unmatched junction bases: 5. The CDR3 region has the DNA TGCGCCAGCAGCTGGGGACAGGGGTTGGCTGAAGCTTTCTTT. Its translation is CASSWGQGLAEAFF.

This clone was seen a few times. The chain uses TRBV10-1 and TRBJ2-1; TRBD2 aligns across 8 bases. Germline trimming cut 4 bases from V and 9 bases from J; bases unmatched to any gene: 11. The germline V gene has CDR1 WNHNN and CDR2 SYGVQD (reference sequence). This CDR3 has 15 residues. The CDR3 coding sequence is TGCGCCAGCAGTGCTCTGACGGGGGGGCAAGGTGAGCAGTTCTTC. This gives the protein CASSALTGGQGEQFF.

The chain joins TRBV19 to TRBJ1-5; 9 nucleotides line up with TRBD1. The CDR3 runs 15 residues. Germline-derived CDR1 and CDR2 are LNHDA and SQIVND (reference sequence). J was trimmed by 4 bases and V by 4 bases; bases with no gene match: 5. CDR3 coding DNA: TGTGCCAGTAGTAATGGGGACAGGGTTAATCAGCCCCAGCATTTT. This gives the protein CASSNGDRVNQPQHF. Looking up the rest from reference TRBV19 and TRBJ1-5 gives the full variable domain: DGGITQSPKYLFRKEGQNVTLSCEQNLNHDAMYWYRQDPGQGLRLIYYSQIVNDFQKGDIAEGYSVSREKKESFPLTVTSAQKNPTAFYLCASSNGDRVNQPQHFGDGTRLSIL.